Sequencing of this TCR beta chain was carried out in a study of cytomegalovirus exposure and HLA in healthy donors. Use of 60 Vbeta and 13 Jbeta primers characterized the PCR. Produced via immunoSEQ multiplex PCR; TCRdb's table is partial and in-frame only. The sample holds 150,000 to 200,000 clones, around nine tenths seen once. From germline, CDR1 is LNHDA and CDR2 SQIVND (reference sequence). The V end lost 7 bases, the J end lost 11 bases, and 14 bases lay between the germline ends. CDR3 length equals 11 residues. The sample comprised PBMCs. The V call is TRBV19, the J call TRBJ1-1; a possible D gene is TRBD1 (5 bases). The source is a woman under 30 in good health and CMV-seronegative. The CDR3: CASIAGREAFF. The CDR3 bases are TGTGCCAGTATCGCGGGACGCGAGGCTTTCTTT.